Listed below are T cell receptor beta chains from one sample, sequenced in a study of blood T cells in healthy people across ages. TCRdb re-derived calls from the 5' RACE reads in MiXCR, one entry per CDR3 protein. The profile shows around 1,800,000 distinct CDR3 sequences, around 42% of them singletons. The source material was blood. Receptors were obtained from a human donor in good health. Each CDR3 is given with its conserved first and last residue. D genes are given only for firm matches. The size entry is marked missing in some rows and otherwise reads once, few, many or a size class.

J gene: TRBJ2-7; D gene: NA; V gene: TRBV14; clone size: NA; CDR3 protein: CASSQVGTTSYEQYF
J gene: TRBJ1-2; D gene: NA; V gene: TRBV4-3; clone size: NA; CDR3 protein: CASSQVWRRGYTF
J gene: NA; D gene: NA; V gene: TRBV2; clone size: NA; CDR3 protein: CASGAFETGEQYF
J gene: TRBJ1-4; D gene: NA; V gene: TRBV15; clone size: once; CDR3 protein: CATSRSPGKPFF
J gene: TRBJ2-1; D gene: NA; V gene: TRBV6-5; clone size: few; CDR3 protein: CASMAGYDEQFF
J gene: TRBJ2-3; D gene: NA; V gene: TRBV10-3; clone size: few; CDR3 protein: CAISESGELPDTQYF
J gene: TRBJ2-5; D gene: TRBD2; V gene: TRBV9; clone size: few; CDR3 protein: CASSVGAGGYQETQYF
J gene: TRBJ2-1; D gene: TRBD2; V gene: TRBV29-1; clone size: few; CDR3 protein: CSVRLAGKYNEQFF
J gene: TRBJ2-7; D gene: TRBD2; V gene: TRBV12-3/TRBV12-4; clone size: few; CDR3 protein: CASSSSGGRLREQYF
J gene: TRBJ1-2; D gene: TRBD1; V gene: TRBV4-3; clone size: NA; CDR3 protein: CASSLNDRGDLYGYTF
J gene: TRBJ2-5; D gene: NA; V gene: TRBV6-1; clone size: few; CDR3 protein: CASMWETQYF
J gene: TRBJ2-1; D gene: NA; V gene: TRBV6-5; clone size: many; CDR3 protein: CASSYGPDNEQFF
J gene: TRBJ2-1; D gene: NA; V gene: TRBV28; clone size: few; CDR3 protein: CASSLFRSWDEQFF
J gene: TRBJ2-7; D gene: NA; V gene: TRBV3-1; clone size: NA; CDR3 protein: CASSQDILVGWNEQYF
J gene: TRBJ1-2; D gene: TRBD1; V gene: TRBV2; clone size: few; CDR3 protein: CASSGQGAYYGYTF
J gene: TRBJ2-1; D gene: NA; V gene: TRBV7-9; clone size: few; CDR3 protein: CASSLAGLLSYNEQFF
J gene: TRBJ1-1; D gene: NA; V gene: TRBV11-1; clone size: NA; CDR3 protein: CASSLPGQYVAEAFF
J gene: NA; D gene: NA; V gene: TRBV5-1; clone size: NA; CDR3 protein: CASSLGILGEQYF
J gene: TRBJ2-1; D gene: TRBD2; V gene: TRBV7-2; clone size: NA; CDR3 protein: CASSIMLAGDTKGQFF
J gene: TRBJ1-2; D gene: NA; V gene: TRBV7-2; clone size: NA; CDR3 protein: CASSSRNGYGYTF
J gene: TRBJ2-2; D gene: NA; V gene: TRBV2; clone size: once; CDR3 protein: CASRPDMNTGELFF
J gene: TRBJ1-1; D gene: NA; V gene: TRBV11-2; clone size: few; CDR3 protein: CASSSQGSNTEAFF
J gene: TRBJ2-3; D gene: NA; V gene: TRBV5-1; clone size: NA; CDR3 protein: CASSFQRRDTDTQYF
J gene: TRBJ1-2; D gene: TRBD1; V gene: TRBV7-2; clone size: few; CDR3 protein: CASSSLSWDRSFNYGYTF
J gene: TRBJ1-4; D gene: TRBD1; V gene: TRBV28; clone size: NA; CDR3 protein: CASRSTGEATNEKLFF
J gene: TRBJ2-3; D gene: TRBD1; V gene: TRBV29-1; clone size: many; CDR3 protein: CSVQGQVSTDTQYF
J gene: TRBJ2-2; D gene: NA; V gene: TRBV20-1; clone size: NA; CDR3 protein: CSASSSGGGANTGELFF
J gene: TRBJ2-1; D gene: TRBD2; V gene: TRBV29-1; clone size: few; CDR3 protein: CSARAGDYNEQFF
J gene: NA; D gene: NA; V gene: TRBV29-1; clone size: few; CDR3 protein: CSGGFLNEQYF
J gene: TRBJ2-5; D gene: NA; V gene: TRBV29-1; clone size: NA; CDR3 protein: CSVEGTSGGKTQYF
J gene: TRBJ2-3; D gene: NA; V gene: TRBV6-5; clone size: few; CDR3 protein: CASSPGVGVTQYF
J gene: TRBJ1-1; D gene: NA; V gene: TRBV28; clone size: NA; CDR3 protein: CASSLDWEAFF
J gene: TRBJ1-5; D gene: NA; V gene: TRBV20-1; clone size: few; CDR3 protein: CSARLGGSFNQPQHF
J gene: TRBJ1-2; D gene: NA; V gene: TRBV7-8; clone size: few; CDR3 protein: CASSLGQEGYGYTF
J gene: TRBJ2-3; D gene: TRBD2; V gene: TRBV7-8; clone size: few; CDR3 protein: CASCLLDGGVDTQYF
J gene: TRBJ1-1; D gene: NA; V gene: TRBV7-9; clone size: few; CDR3 protein: CASSFAAGKVDTEAFF
J gene: TRBJ1-4; D gene: NA; V gene: TRBV6-2/TRBV6-3; clone size: once; CDR3 protein: CASSTRGRGNEILFF
J gene: TRBJ2-7; D gene: TRBD1; V gene: TRBV2; clone size: many; CDR3 protein: CASRRQGNSYEQYF
J gene: TRBJ2-1; D gene: NA; V gene: TRBV9; clone size: NA; CDR3 protein: CASSAKGNEQFF